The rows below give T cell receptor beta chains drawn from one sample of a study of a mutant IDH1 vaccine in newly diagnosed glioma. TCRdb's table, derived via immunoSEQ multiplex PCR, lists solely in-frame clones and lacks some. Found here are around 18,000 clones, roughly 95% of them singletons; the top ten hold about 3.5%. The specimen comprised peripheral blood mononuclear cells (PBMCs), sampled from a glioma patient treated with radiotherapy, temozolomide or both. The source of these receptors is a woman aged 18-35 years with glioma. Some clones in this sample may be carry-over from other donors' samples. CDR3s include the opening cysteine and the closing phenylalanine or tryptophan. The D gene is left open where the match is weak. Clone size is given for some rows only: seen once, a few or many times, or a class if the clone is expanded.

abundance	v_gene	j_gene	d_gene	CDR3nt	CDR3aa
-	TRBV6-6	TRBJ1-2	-	TGTGCCAGCACCCTAAGGGGAAGTGGCTACACCTTC	CASTLRGSGYTF
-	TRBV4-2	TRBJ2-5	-	TGTGCCAGCAGCCAGAGACCCGGGACAATTAATTCTGGAGAGACCCAGTACTTC	CASSQRPGTINSGETQYF
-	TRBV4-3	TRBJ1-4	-	TGCGCCAGCAGCCTTGGGGTGGGAGGAAATGAAAAACTGTTTTTT	CASSLGVGGNEKLFF
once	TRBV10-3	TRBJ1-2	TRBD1	TGTGCCATCAGTGAGTCTACAGGGGGCACTGGCTACACCTTC	CAISESTGGTGYTF
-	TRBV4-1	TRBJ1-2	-	TGCGCCAGCAGCCAAGGGTTTGGCAGACCTAACTATGGCTACACCTTC	CASSQGFGRPNYGYTF
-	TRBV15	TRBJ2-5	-	TGTGCCACCAGCAGAGATGAGGGGGAGACCCAGTACTTC	CATSRDEGETQYF
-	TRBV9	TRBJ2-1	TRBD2	TGTGCCAGCAGCTCCCGACTAGCGGGAGGGGATGAGCAGTTCTTC	CASSSRLAGGDEQFF
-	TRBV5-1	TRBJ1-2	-	TGCGCCAGCAGCGAGGATACAGGGAACTATGGCTACACCTTC	CASSEDTGNYGYTF
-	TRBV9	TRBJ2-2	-	TGTGCCAGCAGCGTAGGCGGCGGGGAGCTGTTTTTT	CASSVGGGELFF
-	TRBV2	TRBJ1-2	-	TGTGCCAGCAGTCCAGGCAGACAGGACAACTATGGCTACACCTTC	CASSPGRQDNYGYTF
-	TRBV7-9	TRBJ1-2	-	TGTGCCAGCAGTCCGGGGCTGGGGGCGACTAACTATGGCTACACCTTC	CASSPGLGATNYGYTF
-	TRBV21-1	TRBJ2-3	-	TGTGCCAGCAGCAAGGACACTAGCACAGATACGCAGTATTTT	CASSKDTSTDTQYF
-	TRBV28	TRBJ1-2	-	TGTGCCAGCAATTTAGGCAGGGACTATGGCTACACCTTC	CASNLGRDYGYTF
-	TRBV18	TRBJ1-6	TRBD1	TGTGCCAGCTCACCCGGGACAGGGATTTCACCCCTCCACTTT	CASSPGTGISPLHF
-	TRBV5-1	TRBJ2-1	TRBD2	TGCGCCAGCAGCTTTTCGAGGACTAGCGGGGGGCCCGGGGAGCAGTTCTTC	CASSFSRTSGGPGEQFF
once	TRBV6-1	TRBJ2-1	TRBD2	TGTGCCAGCAGTGAATCGCTAGCGTCACTAGCGGGGGCGGGCAATGAGCAGTTCTTC	CASSESLASLAGAGNEQFF
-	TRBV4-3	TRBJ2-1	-	TGCGCCAGCAGCCAAGAGGGGACCGAGAGCTCCTACAATGAGCAGTTCTTC	CASSQEGTESSYNEQFF
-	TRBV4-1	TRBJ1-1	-	TGCGCCAGCAGCCCGGGCCCTCCGGCGGGCACTGAAGCTTTCTTT	CASSPGPPAGTEAFF
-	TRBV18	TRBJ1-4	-	TGTGCCAGCTCACCCACAGGTGGGGCTGAAAAACTGTTTTTT	CASSPTGGAEKLFF
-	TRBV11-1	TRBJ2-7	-	TGTGCCAGCAGCCCCCGCGTAACGGGGGCAGCCTACGAGCAGTACTTC	CASSPRVTGAAYEQYF
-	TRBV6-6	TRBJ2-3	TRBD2	TGTGCCAGCAGTTACGGGACTAGCGGGGGCACAGATACGCAGTATTTT	CASSYGTSGGTDTQYF
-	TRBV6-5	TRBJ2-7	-	TGTGCCAGCATCCCTACGGGGGACTCATACCAACCTCAGTACTTC	CASIPTGDSYQPQYF
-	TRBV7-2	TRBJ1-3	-	TGTGCCAGCAGCTTGGGGGGCACAGTCTCTGGAAACACCATATATTTT	CASSLGGTVSGNTIYF
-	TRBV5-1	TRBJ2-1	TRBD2	TGCGCCAGCAGCTTCACTAGCGCCACTTACAATGAGCAGTTCTTC	CASSFTSATYNEQFF
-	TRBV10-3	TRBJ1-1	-	TGTGCCATCAGTCAATTAATGAACACTGAAGCTTTCTTT	CAISQLMNTEAFF
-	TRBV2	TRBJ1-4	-	TGTGCCAGCAGCTGGACAGATAATGAAAAACTGTTTTTT	CASSWTDNEKLFF
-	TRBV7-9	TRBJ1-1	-	TGTGCCAGCAGGCTTAGCCCTGGCGCTGAAGCTTTCTTT	CASRLSPGAEAFF
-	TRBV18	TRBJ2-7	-	TGTGCCAGCTCACACATGGGGCAGGGGGGCCCCTACGAGCAGTACTTC	CASSHMGQGGPYEQYF
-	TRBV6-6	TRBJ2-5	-	TGTGCCAGCAGTCAAACGGGCCAAGAGACCCAGTACTTC	CASSQTGQETQYF
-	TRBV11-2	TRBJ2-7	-	TGTGCCAGCAGCTTGGGGCGTGAGCAGTACTTC	CASSLGREQYF
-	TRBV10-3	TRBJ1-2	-	TGTGCCATCACCTCCCTTGCGCAGGGTGGCTATGGCTACACCTTC	CAITSLAQGGYGYTF